This T cell receptor (beta chain) came from a study of shared clonotypes between healthy human individuals. Overall study: Three plates were used per donor for CD4 naive, three for CD4 memory, two for CD8 naive and one for CD8 memory.

The CDR3 has 15 residues. J gave up 9 bases and V 0 bases, and 7 bases lay outside the gene matches. Germline CDR1 is SGHNT and CDR2 is YYREEE (reference sequence). In the original analysis: Junction-only sequences without quality scores were provided by ImmunoSEQ, so filtering was different. This table comes from immunoSEQ multiplex PCR, and its TCRdb copy is limited to in-frame clones, with some not included. D and trimming come from the DNA, and the V and J calls and clone size come from that table. The data hold 600,000 to 750,000 clones, with roughly 70% observed a single time. Every donor, a Caucasian adult, lived in Nashville, Tennessee.

The J gene is TRBJ2-1, the V gene TRBV5-4; TRBD2 aligns across 9 bases. This TCR was sampled from a woman younger than 45 in good health. The sequencing sample was made of memory CD4+ T cells sorted from blood. Subset noted: CD45RA-negative fraction. In DNA form, the CDR3 reads TGTGCCAGCAGCTTGGCCGGGGCGGGAGGGTTTGAGCAGTTCTTC. As protein: CASSLAGAGGFEQFF.